The rows below give T cell receptor beta chains drawn from one sample of a study of blood T cell repertoires in COVID-19. Produced via immunoSEQ multiplex PCR; TCRdb's table is partial and in-frame only. The sample holds around 230,000 clones; around 86% are singletons and the top ten take around a tenth. Sequenced: peripheral blood. The receptors originated from a man aged 50 or older with COVID-19, enrolled during active disease. Both conserved end residues are part of each CDR3. The order of the fields is V gene, D gene, J gene, clone size, CDR3 protein, CDR3 DNA. The D gene is left open where the match is weak. Clone size is shown for a subset of rows, as once, few, many or a class of expanded clone.

V: TRBV2
D: -
J: TRBJ2-7
size: -
CDR3: CASKLSRDEQYF
DNA: TGTGCCAGCAAGCTTTCCAGGGACGAGCAGTACTTC

V: TRBV28
D: TRBD1
J: TRBJ2-7
size: few
CDR3: CASSHHIRDSSYEQYF
DNA: TGTGCCAGCAGCCATCACATCCGGGACAGTTCCTACGAGCAGTACTTC

V: TRBV21-1
D: -
J: TRBJ1-2
size: -
CDR3: CAGGAGTNYGYTF
DNA: TGTGCCGGGGGCGCTGGGACTAACTATGGCTACACCTTC

V: TRBV23-1
D: TRBD1
J: TRBJ2-7
size: -
CDR3: CASSQSTGQRSPYEQYF
DNA: TGCGCCAGCAGTCAATCGACGGGACAGCGATCCCCCTACGAGCAGTACTTC

V: TRBV5-6
D: TRBD2
J: TRBJ2-7
size: -
CDR3: CASSLAGTSGNNEQYF
DNA: TGTGCCAGCAGCTTGGCCGGGACTAGCGGGAATAACGAGCAGTACTTC

V: TRBV29-1
D: TRBD1
J: TRBJ1-2
size: -
CDR3: CSVLRDRPNYGYTF
DNA: TGCAGCGTCCTCCGGGACAGGCCTAACTATGGCTACACCTTC

V: TRBV11-2
D: -
J: TRBJ1-2
size: -
CDR3: CASSLGASAGYTF
DNA: TGTGCCAGCAGCTTAGGAGCCAGCGCCGGCTACACCTTC

V: TRBV4-1
D: -
J: TRBJ1-3
size: once
CDR3: CASSPSRDPGNTIYF
DNA: TGCGCCAGCAGCCCCTCCAGGGATCCTGGAAACACCATATATTTT

V: TRBV11-3
D: -
J: TRBJ2-1
size: -
CDR3: CASSLELGSEQFF
DNA: TGTGCCAGCAGCTTAGAGCTCGGGTCTGAGCAGTTCTTC

V: TRBV3-1/TRBV3-2
D: TRBD1
J: TRBJ2-7
size: -
CDR3: CASSSGQGGEQYF
DNA: TGTGCCAGCAGCTCCGGACAGGGTGGCGAGCAGTACTTC

V: TRBV6-6
D: -
J: TRBJ1-5
size: -
CDR3: CASSPSTGSSNQPQHF
DNA: TGTGCCAGCAGCCCCTCCACCGGTTCCAGCAATCAGCCCCAGCATTTT

V: TRBV6-5
D: TRBD1
J: TRBJ1-2
size: -
CDR3: CASSQGANYGYTF
DNA: TGTGCCAGCAGTCAGGGGGCTAACTATGGCTACACCTTC

V: TRBV6-5
D: TRBD1
J: TRBJ2-2
size: -
CDR3: CASSRTGGGELFF
DNA: TGTGCCAGCAGTCGGACAGGTGGCGGGGAGCTGTTTTTT

V: TRBV5-1
D: TRBD1
J: TRBJ1-1
size: -
CDR3: CASSPTGQLRNTEAFF
DNA: TGCGCCAGCAGCCCAACGGGACAGCTTAGGAACACTGAAGCTTTCTTT

V: TRBV10-2
D: TRBD2
J: TRBJ2-7
size: -
CDR3: CASLEGLALTYEQYF
DNA: TGCGCCAGCCTAGAGGGACTAGCCCTAACCTACGAGCAGTACTTC

V: TRBV20-1
D: -
J: TRBJ1-5
size: -
CDR3: CSASQQSGDQPQHF
DNA: TGCAGTGCTAGTCAGCAGTCGGGGGATCAGCCCCAGCATTTT

V: TRBV30
D: -
J: TRBJ1-3
size: -
CDR3: CAWSRVYTIYF
DNA: TGTGCCTGGAGTCGGGTCTACACCATATATTTT

V: TRBV2
D: TRBD1
J: TRBJ2-7
size: -
CDR3: CASSVDGTGFNEQYF
DNA: TGTGCCAGCAGTGTAGACGGGACAGGGTTCAACGAGCAGTACTTC

V: TRBV12-3/TRBV12-4
D: TRBD1
J: TRBJ2-7
size: -
CDR3: CASREGTGGEQYF
DNA: TGTGCCAGCAGGGAGGGGACAGGTGGCGAGCAGTACTTC

V: TRBV9
D: TRBD2
J: TRBJ2-7
size: -
CDR3: CASSGTSGFYEQYF
DNA: TGTGCCAGCAGCGGGACTAGCGGTTTTTACGAGCAGTACTTC

V: TRBV7-3
D: TRBD1
J: TRBJ2-3
size: -
CDR3: CASSVQGTDTQYF
DNA: TGTGCCAGCAGCGTACAGGGGACAGATACGCAGTATTTT

V: TRBV28
D: -
J: TRBJ1-2
size: -
CDR3: CASSPTGTSYGYTF
DNA: TGTGCCAGCAGTCCAACGGGTACCTCCTATGGCTACACCTTC

V: TRBV12-3/TRBV12-4
D: -
J: TRBJ1-2
size: -
CDR3: CASSSGARGYTF
DNA: TGTGCCAGCAGTTCAGGTGCTCGTGGCTACACCTTC

V: TRBV6-5
D: TRBD2
J: TRBJ2-4
size: -
CDR3: CASRGLAGGRNIQYF
DNA: TGTGCCAGCAGGGGACTAGCGGGAGGACGAAACATTCAGTACTTC

V: TRBV19
D: TRBD1
J: TRBJ2-2
size: few
CDR3: CASKNGQGIGELFF
DNA: TGTGCCAGTAAGAACGGACAGGGAATCGGGGAGCTGTTTTTT

V: TRBV19
D: -
J: TRBJ2-7
size: -
CDR3: CASSRGVDEQYF
DNA: TGTGCCAGTAGTAGGGGGGTCGACGAGCAGTACTTC

V: TRBV10-2
D: -
J: TRBJ2-2
size: few
CDR3: CASSGGDRNTGELFF
DNA: TGCGCCAGCAGTGGCGGGGACAGGAACACCGGGGAGCTGTTTTTT

V: TRBV12-3/TRBV12-4
D: -
J: TRBJ2-5
size: -
CDR3: CASSDRYQETQYF
DNA: TGTGCCAGCAGCGACAGGTACCAAGAGACCCAGTACTTC

V: TRBV16
D: TRBD1
J: TRBJ1-5
size: -
CDR3: CASSHVGTGESSQHF
DNA: TGTGCCAGCAGCCATGTCGGGACAGGGGAATCTTCCCAGCATTTT

V: TRBV19
D: -
J: TRBJ1-4
size: -
CDR3: CASSMWAATNEKLFF
DNA: TGTGCCAGTAGTATGTGGGCAGCAACTAATGAAAAACTGTTTTTT

V: TRBV21-1
D: -
J: TRBJ2-3
size: -
CDR3: CAKGAGLLADTQYF
DNA: TGTGCCAAAGGGGCAGGGCTCCTCGCCGATACGCAGTATTTT

V: TRBV28
D: -
J: TRBJ1-2
size: once
CDR3: CASSLSPHPGTYSYGYTF
DNA: TGTGCCAGCAGTTTATCCCCCCACCCTGGGACTTATTCGTATGGCTACACCTTC

V: TRBV18
D: -
J: TRBJ2-3
size: -
CDR3: CASSLDMSEPQYF
DNA: TGTGCCAGCTCACTGGACATGAGCGAACCGCAGTATTTT

V: TRBV7-3
D: TRBD2
J: TRBJ2-1
size: -
CDR3: CASSALAGTEQFF
DNA: TGTGCCAGCAGCGCACTAGCGGGGACCGAGCAGTTCTTC

V: TRBV7-8
D: TRBD1
J: TRBJ1-6
size: few
CDR3: CASRDRGNSPLHF
DNA: TGTGCCAGCAGGGACAGGGGGAATTCACCCCTCCACTTT

V: TRBV6-5
D: TRBD2
J: TRBJ2-3
size: -
CDR3: CASINRGGDTQYF
DNA: TGTGCCAGCATTAACCGGGGGGGAGATACGCAGTATTTT

V: TRBV12-3/TRBV12-4
D: -
J: TRBJ1-5
size: -
CDR3: CASSLVAGQPQHF
DNA: TGTGCCAGCAGTTTGGTAGCGGGTCAGCCCCAGCATTTT

V: TRBV12-5
D: TRBD2
J: TRBJ2-7
size: once
CDR3: CASGLATLSGRSHEQYF
DNA: TGTGCTAGTGGTTTGGCCACCCTTAGCGGGAGATCTCACGAGCAGTACTTC

V: TRBV7-8
D: TRBD2
J: TRBJ2-1
size: once
CDR3: CASSSEGLAGTNSYNEQFF
DNA: TGTGCCAGCAGCTCCGAAGGGCTAGCGGGGACTAACTCCTACAATGAGCAGTTCTTC

V: TRBV7-9
D: -
J: TRBJ2-7
size: -
CDR3: CASSLKWGLYEQYF
DNA: TGTGCCAGCAGCTTGAAATGGGGGCTCTACGAGCAGTACTTC

V: TRBV19
D: -
J: TRBJ1-4
size: -
CDR3: CASSINDRKNEKLFF
DNA: TGTGCCAGTAGTATCAACGACAGGAAGAATGAAAAACTGTTTTTT

V: TRBV2
D: TRBD2
J: TRBJ2-5
size: -
CDR3: CASSGLAGEETQYF
DNA: TGTGCCAGCAGTGGACTAGCGGGGGAAGAGACCCAGTACTTC

V: TRBV27
D: -
J: TRBJ2-7
size: -
CDR3: CASSIAGPSYEQYF
DNA: TGTGCCAGCAGTATAGCAGGGCCTTCCTACGAGCAGTACTTC

V: TRBV7-7
D: -
J: TRBJ2-5
size: -
CDR3: CASSLRATGEETQYF
DNA: TGTGCCAGCAGCTTACGGGCGACAGGAGAAGAGACCCAGTACTTC

V: TRBV14
D: TRBD2
J: TRBJ2-1
size: few
CDR3: CASSQGLAGEQFF
DNA: TGTGCCAGCAGCCAAGGGCTAGCGGGCGAGCAGTTCTTC

V: TRBV14
D: TRBD2
J: TRBJ2-2
size: -
CDR3: CASSQDSGRARTGELFF
DNA: TGTGCCAGCAGCCAAGATAGTGGGAGGGCAAGGACCGGGGAGCTGTTTTTT

V: TRBV27
D: TRBD2
J: TRBJ2-5
size: -
CDR3: CASSGLPSGSGEETQYF
DNA: TGTGCCAGCAGTGGGCTCCCTAGCGGGAGCGGGGAAGAGACCCAGTACTTC

V: TRBV6-5
D: TRBD1
J: TRBJ1-1
size: -
CDR3: CASNRQGKGEAFF
DNA: TGTGCCAGCAATCGACAGGGGAAAGGTGAAGCTTTCTTT

V: TRBV6-2/TRBV6-3
D: -
J: TRBJ2-7
size: -
CDR3: CASSQAGGEQYF
DNA: TGTGCCAGCAGCCAAGCCGGGGGCGAGCAGTACTTC

V: TRBV12-5
D: TRBD1
J: TRBJ1-2
size: -
CDR3: CASGLGQGVDF
DNA: TGTGCTAGTGGTTTGGGACAGGGAGTGGACTTC